This note documents a single T cell receptor beta chain sequence. The target antigen is unknown. The same CDR3 arises from other DNA sequences in this sample as well. Some clones are missing from TCRdb's copy, which holds only in-frame ones; the method was immunoSEQ multiplex PCR. The data hold about 180,000 clones, with approximately 92% observed a single time. The data are from a study of T cell responses to AZD1222 COVID-19 vaccine. CDR3 length: 11 residues. In germline, CDR1 is DFQATT, CDR2 SNEGSKA (reference sequence). With 0 bases removed from V and 10 bases from J, the gap between germline ends came to 7 bases. Study observations and caveats: Spike-specific TCR depth and breadth grew after two AZD1222 doses.

V is TRBV20-1 and J is TRBJ2-1, with no clear D. Sample: peripheral blood, taken 28 days after the second dose of the MenACWY control vaccine. The TCR was taken from an adult who received the MenACWY meningococcal vaccine as a control. For the CDR3, the DNA is TGCAGTGCTAGAGACTCACGGGAGCAGTTCTTC. Amino acids: CSARDSREQFF.